This TCR beta chain was recorded in a study of Ad26.COV2.S vaccination and SARS-CoV-2 variants. Profiling relied on immunoSEQ multiplex PCR, and the TCRdb table lists in-frame clones only, not all of them. In the table there are about 220,000 clones, roughly 90% of which are singletons. Treatment here: roughly 18 received Ad26.COV2.S at low or high dose, single or two shots; about 5 received placebo; per-sample allocation not given. Specimens were obtained on day 63 following the first vaccine or placebo injection. Comments on this clone: Germline is not matched at one junction end, which may reflect a read error.

This CDR3 has 9 amino acids. The germline gives CDR1 SQVTM, CDR2 ANQGSEA. Here the sequenced sample was peripheral blood, taken in a trial of Ad26.COV2.S vaccine versus placebo. This chain links TRBV29-1 with TRBJ1-1; 10 bases fit TRBD1. The clonotype originates from a person between 18 and 65 years old who received the Ad26.COV2.S COVID-19 vaccine or a placebo. CDR3 protein: CSVEGTGGF. The DNA for the CDR3 is TGCAGCGTTGAAGGGACAGGGGGGTTT.